Listed below are T cell receptor beta chains from one sample, sequenced in a study of T-cell reconstitution after alpha-beta-depleted transplantation in children. One entry per CDR3 protein results from TCRdb running MiXCR on the PCR reads. This sample has about 200,000 distinct CDR3 sequences, with around 5.9% found just once. The sample here was PBMCs, taken before TCRalphabeta/CD19-depleted stem cell transplant. The receptors come from a girl under three years old with combined immunodeficiency, due to receive a stem cell transplant. CDR3s include the opening cysteine and the closing phenylalanine or tryptophan. D genes are given only for firm matches. Clone size is given as once, few, many or a size class.

>TRBJ2-4|few|TRBV12-5|.
TGTGCTAGTGGCTGGTCAGCCAAAAACATTCAGTACTTC
CASGWSAKNIQYF
>TRBJ2-3|many|TRBV10-3|.
TGTGCCATCAAGGAGCCCCGCACAGATACGCAGTATTTT
CAIKEPRTDTQYF
>TRBJ2-1|many|TRBV7-9|.
TGTGCCAGCAACCAGGGAGTGCAGTTCTTC
CASNQGVQFF
>TRBJ2-1|many|TRBV20-1|TRBD2
TGCAGTGCGAAGTGGACTAGCGGGGGCAACAATGAGCAGTTCTTC
CSAKWTSGGNNEQFF
>TRBJ2-1|many|TRBV5-6|TRBD1
TGTGCCAGCAGGTCAACCGGGACAGGGATGAGTGTATCCTACAATGAGCAGTTCTTC
CASRSTGTGMSVSYNEQFF
>TRBJ2-5|many|TRBV12-3/TRBV12-4|.
TGTGCCAGCAGTTCCCCCCGGGGGCCCCAAGAGACCCAGTACTTC
CASSSPRGPQETQYF
>TRBJ2-2|many|TRBV5-8|.
TGTGCCAGCAGCCCGGGGGACGTGAACACCGGGGAGCTGTTTTTT
CASSPGDVNTGELFF
>TRBJ2-1|few|TRBV7-6|TRBD1
TGTGCCAGCAGCTTACGGCACAGGGGGCGCGGTAATGAGCAGTTCTTC
CASSLRHRGRGNEQFF
>TRBJ2-3|many|TRBV7-6|.
TGTGCCAGCAGCTTAGGGGGCCGAGGAGATACGCAGTATTTT
CASSLGGRGDTQYF
>TRBJ1-2|many|TRBV9|TRBD1
TGTGCCAGCAGCGTTCCCATAGGAGGGACAGATTATGGCTACACCTTC
CASSVPIGGTDYGYTF
>TRBJ2-3|many|TRBV20-1|.
TGCAGTGCTAGAGACGCCCCGGGCGGGGAGTATTTT
CSARDAPGGEYF
>TRBJ2-7|many|TRBV5-1|.
TGCGCCAGCAGCTTGTCCCCCTACGAGCAGTACTTC
CASSLSPYEQYF
>TRBJ2-3|many|TRBV29-1|.
TGCAGCGTTGATCCCAGCGGGTTACCAACAGATACGCAGTATTTT
CSVDPSGLPTDTQYF
>TRBJ2-7|many|TRBV20-1|TRBD2
TGCAGTGCTAGGGCCGGGACTAGCTCCTACGAGCAGTACTTC
CSARAGTSSYEQYF